The 6 T cell receptor beta chains listed next were all sequenced from one sample in a study of early T cells in non-severe SARS-CoV-2 infection. TCRdb used MiXCR to reprocess the 5' RACE reads, holding one entry per CDR3 protein. The top ten clones hold 21% of a sample with about 130,000 distinct CDR3 sequences, 15% of them seen once. Input material: whole blood. The receptors here all came from an adult who was a healthcare worker with PCR-confirmed SARS-CoV-2 infection or an uninfected control (not recorded which).

This clonotype was seen a few times. The chain employs TRBV12-3 or TRBV12-4 and TRBJ1-5, with TRBD1 matching 9 bases. V dropped 5 bases and J dropped 7; count of bases not matched to a gene: 6. The CDR3 runs to 14 residues. This CDR3 is CASSPTGGRQPQHF. Here the CDR3 DNA reads TGTGCCAGCAGTCCTACAGGGGGCCGCCAGCCCCAGCATTTT.

This clonotype was seen at least ten times. The V call is TRBV3-1, the J call TRBJ2-6, with D uncertain. V was cut by 6 bases and J by 4 bases, with 10 bases left in between. Germline V gives CDR1 LGHDT, CDR2 YNNKEL (reference sequence). The CDR3 runs 14 residues. For the CDR3, the DNA is TGTGCCAGCAGTCCCCGGCCCGGGGCCAACGTCCTGACTTTC. This translates into CASSPRPGANVLTF.

This clonotype was found a few times. The chain recombines TRBV12-3 or TRBV12-4 with TRBJ1-4; the D is unclear. The CDR3 is made up of 12 amino acids. The ends were cut back, 3 bases at V and 8 bases at J, with 7 bases in the middle. The CDR3: CASSFSGEKLFF. DNA for the CDR3: TGTGCCAGCAGTTTTTCTGGGGAAAAACTGTTTTTT.

This clonotype was seen a handful of times. The V and J genes are TRBV7-7 and TRBJ2-7; possible D gene TRBD2, 7 bases. The V and J ends lost 5 bases and 4 bases respectively, with 18 bases between them. The CDR3 runs to 15 residues. CDR1 SSHAT and CDR2 FNYEAQ come from the germline V gene (reference sequence). CDR3 DNA: TGTGCCAGCAGCCCAACCCTCGGGGGGCCTTACGAGCAGTACTTC. Translating gives CASSPTLGGPYEQYF.

This clonotype was seen more than once but under ten times. This chain uses TRBV3-1 with TRBJ2-1; perhaps D is TRBD1 or TRBD2 (5 bases each). The germline gives CDR1 LGHDT, CDR2 YNNKEL (reference sequence). V was trimmed by 0 bases and J by 6 bases, leaving 9 bases between them. CDR3 length equals 14 residues. The CDR3 protein is CASSQDGTSNEQFF. Here the CDR3 DNA reads TGTGCCAGCAGCCAAGATGGGACCAGCAATGAGCAGTTCTTC.

This clonotype was observed a handful of times. This chain connects TRBV5-1 to TRBJ2-7; tentative D call: TRBD1 (6 bases). Between the trimmed V and J ends, which lost 0 bases and 7 bases, there was a span of 11 bases. CDR1 is SGHRS and CDR2 is YFSETQ in the germline V gene. The CDR3 totals 13 residues. The CDR3, as DNA: TGCGCCAGCAGCTTGGACAGGGTTGGGGAGCAGTACTTC. Translation: CASSLDRVGEQYF.